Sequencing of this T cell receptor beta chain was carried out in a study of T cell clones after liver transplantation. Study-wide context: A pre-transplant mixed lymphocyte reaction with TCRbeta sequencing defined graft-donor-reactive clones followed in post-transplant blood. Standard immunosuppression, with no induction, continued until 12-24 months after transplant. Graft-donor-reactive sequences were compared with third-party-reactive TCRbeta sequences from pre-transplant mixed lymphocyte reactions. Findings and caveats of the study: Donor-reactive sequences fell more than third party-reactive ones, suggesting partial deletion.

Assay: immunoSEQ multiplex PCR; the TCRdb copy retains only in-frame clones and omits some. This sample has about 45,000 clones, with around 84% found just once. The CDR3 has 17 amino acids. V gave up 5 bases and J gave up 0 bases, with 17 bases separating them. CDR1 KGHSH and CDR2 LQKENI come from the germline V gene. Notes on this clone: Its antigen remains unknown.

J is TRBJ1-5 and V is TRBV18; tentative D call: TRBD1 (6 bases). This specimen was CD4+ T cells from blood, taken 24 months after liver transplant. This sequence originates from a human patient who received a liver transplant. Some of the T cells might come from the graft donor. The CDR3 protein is CASSEKQGMDSNQPQHF. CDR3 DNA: TGTGCCAGCTCAGAAAAACAGGGAATGGATAGCAATCAGCCCCAGCATTTT.